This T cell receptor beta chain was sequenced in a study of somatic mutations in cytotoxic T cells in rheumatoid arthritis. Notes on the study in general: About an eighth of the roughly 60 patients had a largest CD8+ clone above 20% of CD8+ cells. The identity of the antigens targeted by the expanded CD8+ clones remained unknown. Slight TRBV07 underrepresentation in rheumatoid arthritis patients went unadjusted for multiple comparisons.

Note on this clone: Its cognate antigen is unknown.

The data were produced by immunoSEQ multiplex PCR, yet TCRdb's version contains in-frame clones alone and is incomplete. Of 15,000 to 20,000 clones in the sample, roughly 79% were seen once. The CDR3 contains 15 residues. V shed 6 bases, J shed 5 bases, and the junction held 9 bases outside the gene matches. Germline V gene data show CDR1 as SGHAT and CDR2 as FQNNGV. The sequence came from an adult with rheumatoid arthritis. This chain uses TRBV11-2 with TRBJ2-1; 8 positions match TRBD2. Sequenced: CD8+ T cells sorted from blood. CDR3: CASRGGGRKDNEQFF. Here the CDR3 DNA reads TGTGCCAGCAGGGGTGGCGGGAGGAAAGACAATGAGCAGTTCTTC.